One and the same sample provided the 31 T cell receptor beta chains below, sequenced in a study of T cell responses to AZD1222 COVID-19 vaccine. Produced via immunoSEQ multiplex PCR; TCRdb's table is partial and in-frame only. The sample includes 95,000 to 100,000 clones, more than 70% of them seen just once. Sequencing was performed on peripheral blood, taken on day 0 of AZD1222 vaccination. The receptors originated from an adult in good health.

CDR3 in amino acids: CASSLGGGWRDTQYF. CDR3 coding DNA: TGTGCCAGCAGCTTAGGTGGGGGATGGAGAGATACGCAGTATTTT. The rearrangement uses TRBV11-3 and TRBJ2-3; tentatively, D is TRBD1 or TRBD2 (5 bases each). The CDR3 is 15 amino acids. Germline V lookup: CDR1 SGHNT, CDR2 YENEEA. V shed 1 base and J shed 5 bases, with 13 bases lying between them.

The chain carries TRBV21-1 and TRBJ1-1. TRBV21-1 is shown as a pseudogene. This CDR3 is built from 16 residues. This CDR3 reads CASSKGILGGDTEAFF. In DNA, the CDR3 is TGTGCCAGCAGCAAAGGGATTTTAGGGGGGGACACTGAAGCTTTCTTT.

This clone was counted a single time. The chain has TRBV9 and TRBJ1-4; D remains ambiguous. The CDR3 totals 15 residues. With 0 bases removed from V and 7 bases from J, the gap between germline ends came to 13 bases. Germline V gene data show CDR1 as SGDLS and CDR2 as YYNGEE. DNA of the CDR3: TGTGCCAGCAGCGTAGGCCCCACCCGGACTGAAAAACTGTTTTTT. Translated, it gives CASSVGPTRTEKLFF.

The V and J genes are TRBV30 and TRBJ1-4, with D perhaps matching TRBD1 (5 bases). Trimming took off 6 bases at V and 8 bases at J, with 13 bases between the two ends. Germline V gene sequence: CDR1 GTSNPN, CDR2 SVGIG (reference sequence). This CDR3 has 12 amino acids. The CDR3 is CACTGRGEKLFF. Here the CDR3 DNA reads TGTGCCTGCACAGGTCGGGGGGAAAAACTGTTTTTT.

The gene calls are TRBV30 and TRBJ1-2; 7 bases fit TRBD1. Losses at the gene ends were 3 bases for V and 6 bases for J; bases not matched to a gene: 7. This CDR3 spans 13 amino acids. Germline CDR1 and CDR2: GTSNPN and SVGIG (reference sequence). The CDR3 bases are TGTGCCTGGAGAGGCACAGGGGAAAATGGCTACACCTTC. Protein product: CAWRGTGENGYTF. Full variable domain (rest looked up from reference TRBV30 and TRBJ1-2): SQTIHQWPATLVQPVGSPLSLECTVEGTSNPNLYWYRQAAGRGLQLLFYSVGIGQISSEVPQNLSASRPQDRQFILSSKKLLLSDSGFYLCAWRGTGENGYTFGSGTRLTVV.

This chain links TRBV6-5 with TRBJ2-7, with D tentatively TRBD1 or TRBD2 (6 bases each). Germline V gene sequence: CDR1 MNHEY, CDR2 SVGAGI. Between the trimmed V and J ends, which lost 6 bases and 4 bases, there was a span of 19 bases. This CDR3 has 15 amino acids. DNA for the CDR3: TGTGCCAGCAGCTCCCGGGGGCGAGGGATTTACGAGCAGTACTTC. Translated: CASSSRGRGIYEQYF.

The genes are TRBV6-2 or TRBV6-3 and TRBJ2-1; 11 bases line up with TRBD2. Germline V lookup: CDR1 MNHEY, CDR2 SVGEGT. Trimming removed 4 bases from V and 0 bases from J; junction bases left unmatched: 11. This CDR3 has 19 amino acids. The chain's CDR3 is CASSSQLAGALSSYNEQFF. DNA for the CDR3: TGTGCCAGCAGTTCCCAACTAGCGGGAGCGTTAAGCTCCTACAATGAGCAGTTCTTC.

The rearrangement joins TRBV10-3 to TRBJ1-2; 9 bases match TRBD1. The V gene's germline CDR1 is ENHRY and CDR2 SYGVKD. With V trimmed by 5 bases and J by 6 bases, 7 bases remained unmatched. The CDR3 has 14 residues. This CDR3 is CAISPGQGGDGYTF. The CDR3 DNA follows: TGTGCCATCAGTCCGGGACAGGGCGGGGATGGCTACACCTTC.

The J gene is TRBJ2-2, the V gene TRBV15; TRBD1 aligns across 8 bases. With 2 bases clipped from V and 6 bases from J, the junction kept 11 bases outside the gene matches. Germline loops: CDR1 LNHNV, CDR2 YYDKDF (reference sequence). The CDR3 length is 17 residues. The DNA for the CDR3 is TGTGCCACCAGCAGACTGGGGATACTACAGGGGGCCGGGGAGCTGTTTTTT. Translation: CATSRLGILQGAGELFF.

This sequence joins TRBV5-4 and TRBJ2-3, with TRBD2 as a possible D gene (6 bases). Germline V gene sequence: CDR1 SGHNT, CDR2 YYREEE (reference sequence). CDR3 length: 14 amino acids. The V gene lost 7 bases and the J gene lost 3 bases, with 15 bases spanning the gap. CDR3 amino acids: CASRIGSGTDTQYF. Written as DNA, the CDR3 is TGTGCCAGCCGAATCGGGAGTGGGACAGATACGCAGTATTTT.

The genes are TRBV7-2 and TRBJ1-6; D gene ambiguous. The CDR3 consists of 18 residues. Germline lookup yields CDR1 SGHTA and CDR2 FQGNSA. V dropped 0 bases and J dropped 7 bases, with 19 bases sitting between them. The CDR3 spells CASSLATWREPRNSPLHF. DNA for the CDR3: TGTGCCAGCAGCTTAGCGACTTGGAGGGAGCCTCGGAATTCACCCCTCCACTTT.

The chain links TRBV19 to TRBJ2-3, with D tentatively TRBD1 or TRBD2 (5 bases each). This CDR3 has 14 residues. The germline V gene encodes CDR1 LNHDA and CDR2 SQIVND (reference sequence). Trimming pared 1 base from V and 3 bases from J, leaving 8 bases between. The CDR3 here is CASSIAGTTDTQYF. DNA of the CDR3: TGTGCCAGTAGTATAGCTGGGACGACAGATACGCAGTATTTT.

V usage is TRBV25-1 and J usage is TRBJ2-5; tentative D call: TRBD2 (5 bases). V lost 8 bases and J 5 bases, leaving 27 bases between the germline ends. Germline CDR1 MGHDK, CDR2 SYGVNS. The CDR3 is 17 amino acids. The CDR3 sequence: CASVLAYQELAGETQYF. In DNA, the CDR3 is TGTGCCAGCGTATTAGCGTATCAGGAATTGGCCGGTGAGACCCAGTACTTC.

The V call is TRBV5-8, the J call TRBJ2-7; D might be TRBD1 (6 bases). The V end lost 4 bases, the J end lost 7 bases, and 18 bases lay between the germline ends. CDR1 is SGHTS and CDR2 is YDEGEE in the germline V gene. The CDR3 loop spans 14 amino acids. The CDR3 sequence is CASSGGSGLREQYF. CDR3 bases: TGTGCCAGCAGCGGGGGCTCGGGGCTGCGGGAGCAGTACTTC. Variable domain in full (rest from reference TRBV5-8 and TRBJ2-7): EAGVTQSPTHLIKTRGQQATLRCSPISGHTSVYWYQQALGLGLQFLLWYDEGEERNRGNFPPRFSGRQFPNYSSELNVNALELEDSALYLCASSGGSGLREQYFGPGTRLTVT.

The chain couples TRBV7-2 to TRBJ1-1; 7 positions agree with TRBD1. The junction had 6 bases not matched to a gene; V was cut back by 4 bases and J by 4 bases. The CDR3 is made up of 14 amino acids. Germline CDR1 and CDR2: SGHTA and FQGNSA. The CDR3 is CASSYLTGSTEAFF. The CDR3, as DNA: TGTGCCAGCAGCTACCTGACAGGGAGCACTGAAGCTTTCTTT.

The chain carries TRBV2 and TRBJ2-1; D not certain. Germline assignment: CDR1 SNHLY and CDR2 FYNNEI. V lost 6 bases to trimming and J lost 4 bases, with 10 bases between them. This CDR3 has 13 residues. As DNA, the CDR3 is TGTGCCAGCAGGAGTGAGTCGTACAATGAGCAGTTCTTC. Translating gives CASRSESYNEQFF. The full variable domain, its missing parts supplied by reference TRBV2 and TRBJ2-1, is EPEVTQTPSHQVTQMGQEVILRCVPISNHLYFYWYRQILGQKVEFLVSFYNNEISEKSEIFDDQFSVERPDGSNFTLKIRSTKLEDSAMYFCASRSESYNEQFFGPGTRLTVL.

The chain carries TRBV7-2 and TRBJ2-1, with D possibly TRBD2 on 6 matching bases. The germline V and J ends were trimmed by 2 bases and 4 bases, with 12 bases remaining between them. Germline loops: CDR1 SGHTA, CDR2 FQGNSA. This CDR3 comprises 15 residues. CDR3 nucleotide sequence: TGTGCCAGCAGCTTAAGTCGGGAGCTTTACAATGAGCAGTTCTTC. The encoded protein is CASSLSRELYNEQFF. The full variable domain, rest sourced from reference TRBV7-2 and TRBJ2-1, is GAGVSQSPSNKVTEKGKDVELRCDPISGHTALYWYRQSLGQGLEFLIYFQGNSAPDKSGLPSDRFSAERTGGSVSTLTIQRTQQEDSAVYLCASSLSRELYNEQFFGPGTRLTVL.

The chain employs TRBV25-1 and TRBJ1-5; 10 bases line up with TRBD1. V shed 8 bases, J shed 6 bases, and the junction held 7 bases outside the gene matches. The CDR3 is 14 residues long. Germline loops: CDR1 MGHDK, CDR2 SYGVNS. CDR3 DNA: TGTGCCAGCGCCGGGACAGGGGTTTTTCAGCCCCAGCATTTT. Amino acid sequence: CASAGTGVFQPQHF.

This clone was seen more than once but under ten times. The chain combines TRBV4-1 with TRBJ2-7; a possible D gene is TRBD1 (6 bases). The CDR3 runs 14 residues. V was trimmed by 0 bases and J by 0 bases, leaving 6 bases between them. CDR1 is MGHRA and CDR2 is YSYEKL in the germline V gene. CDR3 region: CASSQEGHSYEQYF. For the CDR3, the DNA is TGCGCCAGCAGCCAAGAGGGACACTCCTACGAGCAGTACTTC.

This chain links TRBV7-2 with TRBJ2-5, with TRBD1 matching over 8 bases. J was trimmed by 9 bases and V by 0 bases; bases with no gene match: 9. The CDR3 has 15 amino acids. Germline V gives CDR1 SGHTA, CDR2 FQGNSA. The CDR3 loop is CASSLALGQGSPQYF. The CDR3 DNA reads TGTGCCAGCAGCTTAGCGCTAGGACAGGGATCTCCCCAGTACTTC.

V and J are TRBV18 and TRBJ1-1; no clear D gene. The germline V gene has CDR1 KGHSH and CDR2 LQKENI. The CDR3 length is 13 residues. V lost 2 bases and J lost 5, with 9 bases in between. Here the CDR3 DNA reads TGTGCCAGCTCACCAAACGGCGGTACTGAAGCTTTCTTT. Its translation is CASSPNGGTEAFF.

The chain recombines TRBV6-5 with TRBJ1-1, with D perhaps matching TRBD1 (6 bases). The CDR3 contains 12 residues. Germline V gene data show CDR1 as MNHEY and CDR2 as SVGAGI. Deletions cut 7 bases from V and 4 bases from J, with 10 bases between. CDR3 loop: CASNRGPTEAFF. The CDR3 DNA reads TGTGCCAGCAATCGGGGGCCCACTGAAGCTTTCTTT.

The V gene is TRBV7-8, the J gene TRBJ2-1; 8 nucleotides agree with TRBD2. Per germline, CDR1 SGHVS and CDR2 FQNEAQ. CDR3 size: 17 residues. V dropped 1 base and J dropped 12; count of bases not matched to a gene: 17. This CDR3 reads CASSLVPGGGATMLQFF. CDR3 nucleotides: TGTGCCAGCAGCTTAGTGCCGGGAGGGGGGGCCACAATGCTGCAGTTCTTC.

This chain links TRBV28 with TRBJ2-7; D may be TRBD1 (6 bases). Trimming stripped 1 base from V and 3 bases from J, with 7 bases between. There are 13 residues in the CDR3. The germline V gene encodes CDR1 MDHEN and CDR2 SYDVKM. This chain's CDR3 is CASSLLQGYEQYF. The CDR3 DNA reads TGTGCCAGCAGTTTATTACAGGGCTACGAGCAGTACTTC.

This chain connects TRBV19 to TRBJ2-3; possible D gene TRBD1, 5 bases. Germline values: CDR1 LNHDA, CDR2 SQIVND (reference sequence). CDR3 length: 14 residues. V lost 5 bases to trimming and J lost 2 bases, with 11 bases between them. This chain's CDR3 is CASSLTVDTDTQYF. The CDR3 nucleotides are TGTGCCAGTAGTTTGACAGTAGACACAGATACGCAGTATTTT.

Worth noting for this clone: The DNA is left out, because the CDR3 cannot be placed on it with certainty; the CDR3 is given as TCRdb lists it. The chain has TRBV21-1 and TRBJ1-6. TRBV21-1 is described as a pseudogene. The CDR3 adds up to 17 amino acids, both ends counted. CDR3 in amino acids: CASSNFSVGYGNSPLHF.

The DNA for the CDR3 is TGTGCCACCAGCAATTCACATAGCGGGAGGGCCTTCAACGAGCAGTACTTC. Encoded protein: CATSNSHSGRAFNEQYF. This chain connects TRBV24-1 to TRBJ2-7, with 11 bases fitting TRBD2. The CDR3 spans 17 residues. V lost 7 bases and J lost 5; bases outside the gene matches: 15. CDR1 KGHDR and CDR2 SFDVKD come from the germline V gene.

The gene calls are TRBV19 and TRBJ1-4, with 7 nucleotides matching TRBD1. Trimming at V came to 5 bases and at J to 8 bases, leaving 14 bases not matched to a gene. The CDR3 extends over 16 amino acids. Germline assignment: CDR1 LNHDA and CDR2 SQIVND (reference sequence). CDR3 protein: CASSLIPGQRGEKLFF. DNA of the CDR3: TGTGCCAGTAGTTTAATCCCGGGACAGCGGGGAGAAAAACTGTTTTTT.

The V gene is TRBV5-1, the J gene TRBJ2-1, with a possible D match to TRBD2 (5 bases). The CDR3 spans 15 residues. With 4 bases removed from V and 8 bases from J, the gap between germline ends came to 19 bases. The germline V gene has CDR1 SGHRS and CDR2 YFSETQ. For the CDR3, the DNA is TGCGCCAGCAGCGAATCGGGATATCGCAGTGATGAGCAGTTCTTC. Translation gives CASSESGYRSDEQFF.

The chain recombines TRBV27 with TRBJ2-2; perhaps TRBD1 as D (5 bases). V dropped 10 bases and J dropped 1 base, with 10 bases sitting between them. In germline, CDR1 is MNHEY, CDR2 SMNVEV (reference sequence). CDR3 length: 13 residues. This CDR3 reads CAIRVGNTGELFF. CDR3 sequence (DNA): TGTGCCATCAGGGTGGGGAACACCGGGGAGCTGTTTTTT.

The sample holds one count of this clone. V usage is TRBV4-1 and J usage is TRBJ1-5, with D maybe TRBD1 (5 bases). The length of the CDR3 is 15 residues. CDR1 and CDR2 (germline): MGHRA, YSYEKL. Trimming pared 0 bases from V and 10 bases from J, leaving 16 bases between. The CDR3 bases are TGCGCCAGCAGCCAAGATGGGCAGGGAGGGTCCCCCCAGCATTTT. As protein: CASSQDGQGGSPQHF.